Listed here are 28 T cell receptor beta chains from one sample, sequenced in a study of T-cell memory formation after mild COVID-19. TCRdb redid the calling of the 5' RACE reads with MiXCR, one entry per CDR3 protein. The sample has a few hundred thousand distinct CDR3 sequences, roughly 15% seen once. What was sequenced was PBMCs or a T cell subset sorted from them (not recorded which). These receptors were obtained from a man aged 18 to 35 who had mild COVID-19 (a few samples of this study predate the infection). Cell type and time point are not known.

V gene TRBV10-2 combines with J gene TRBJ1-1; no clear D. The CDR3 has 13 amino acids. Trimming removed 5 bases at V and 4 bases at J, with 11 bases between. Germline V CDR1 and CDR2: WSHSY, SAAADI. The chain's CDR3 is CASSPSPATEAFF. CDR3 nucleotides: TGCGCCAGCAGTCCGAGCCCGGCCACTGAAGCTTTCTTT.

This clonotype was detected ten times or more. The rearrangement links TRBV29-1 to TRBJ2-2; the match to TRBD1 covers 9 bases. Germline CDR1 SQVTM, CDR2 ANQGSEA. After removal of 6 bases from V and 5 bases from J, the junction contained 1 base not matched to a gene. The CDR3 is made up of 12 amino acids. The CDR3 DNA follows: TGCAGCGTGACAGGGGGTACCGGGGAGCTGTTTTTT. Translation gives CSVTGGTGELFF.

This clonotype was seen repeatedly, ten times or more. The rearrangement uses TRBV7-2 and TRBJ2-3, with a possible D match to TRBD2 (5 bases). Trimming stripped 2 bases from V and 4 bases from J, with 10 bases between. The CDR3 length is 14 residues. Germline V CDR1 and CDR2: SGHTA, FQGNSA. CDR3 coding DNA: TGTGCCAGCAGCTTAAGGAGGTCGCCAGATACGCAGTATTTT. It translates to CASSLRRSPDTQYF.

CDR3 sequence reads: CASSLARDEKLFF. The CDR3 coding sequence is TGTGCCAGCAGCTTAGCTCGGGATGAAAAACTGTTTTTT. This sequence joins TRBV7-2 and TRBJ1-4, with D unclear. Germline CDR1 is SGHTA and CDR2 is FQGNSA. This CDR3 is 13 amino acids long. Trimming left V 0 bases short and J 6 bases short, with 5 bases between.

The chain combines TRBV7-2 with TRBJ2-6; the D call may be TRBD1 or TRBD2 (5 bases each). Germline V gene data show CDR1 as SGHTA and CDR2 as FQGNSA. There are 20 residues in the CDR3. The ends were cut back, 5 bases at V and 0 bases at J, with 23 bases in the middle. The CDR3 region is CASSLRGTGNSYSGANVLTF. The CDR3 nucleotides are TGTGCCAGCAGCCTCAGAGGGACGGGGAATTCCTACTCTGGGGCCAACGTCCTGACTTTC.

This chain joins TRBV27 and TRBJ2-1, with D unclear. V was pared by 6 bases and J by 0 bases, with 15 bases between. CDR1 is MNHEY, CDR2 SMNVEV, per germline (reference sequence). This CDR3 region has 16 residues. DNA for the CDR3: TGTGCCAGCAGCACCATCGGCGGTAGCTCCTACAATGAGCAGTTCTTC. Residues: CASSTIGGSSYNEQFF.

The V call is TRBV4-3, the J call TRBJ2-2; possible D gene TRBD1, 6 bases. The V end was cut by 3 bases, the J end by 4 bases, with 12 bases between. The CDR3 runs to 15 residues. Germline V lookup: CDR1 LGHNA, CDR2 YSLEER. CDR3 nucleotide sequence: TGCGCCAGCAGCCACCGGACAGATCCCACCGGGGAGCTGTTTTTT. Encoded protein: CASSHRTDPTGELFF.

The gene calls are TRBV7-2 and TRBJ1-4; 9 bases align to TRBD1. This CDR3 has 15 residues. J gave up 8 bases and V 5 bases, and 9 bases lay outside the gene matches. Germline V gives CDR1 SGHTA, CDR2 FQGNSA. As DNA, the CDR3 is TGTGCCAGCAGCCGGACAGGGGAAGCTTTGGAAAAACTGTTTTTT. Its translation: CASSRTGEALEKLFF. Full variable domain (remainder filled in from reference TRBV7-2 and TRBJ1-4): GAGVSQSPSNKVTEKGKDVELRCDPISGHTALYWYRQSLGQGLEFLIYFQGNSAPDKSGLPSDRFSAERTGGSVSTLTIQRTQQEDSAVYLCASSRTGEALEKLFFGSGTQLSVL.

The chain has TRBV4-1 and TRBJ1-5; 7 positions match TRBD1. With 2 bases clipped from V and 4 bases from J, the junction kept 17 bases outside the gene matches. CDR1 MGHRA and CDR2 YSYEKL come from the germline V gene. The CDR3 sequence is 19 residues long. Written as DNA, the CDR3 is TGCGCCAGCAGCCAAAAGTTAGCGTCCGGGACAGTCGGAAATCAGCCCCAGCATTTT. Translated: CASSQKLASGTVGNQPQHF.

This clonotype was counted between two and nine times. One junction end disagrees with the germline gene, perhaps due to a read error. The CDR3, as DNA: TGTGCTAGCAGCCCGGGGACTAGCGAGACCCAGTACTTC. Translating gives CASSPGTSETQYF. This chain connects TRBV7-7 to TRBJ2-5, with TRBD2 matching 9 bases. The CDR3 loop spans 13 amino acids. Germline CDR1 and CDR2: SSHAT and FNYEAQ (reference sequence).

There are a few counts of this clonotype. The gene calls are TRBV10-3 and TRBJ1-1; 8 bases align to TRBD1. Per the germline V gene, CDR1 is ENHRY and CDR2 is SYGVKD. V lost 6 bases to trimming and J lost 5 bases; unmatched junction nucleotides: 5. This CDR3 has 13 amino acids. CDR3 sequence reads: CAISLTGGTEAFF. The CDR3 nucleotides read TGTGCCATCAGCCTCACAGGGGGGACTGAAGCTTTCTTT.

This clonotype showed up just a few times. The V call is TRBV12-3 or TRBV12-4, the J call TRBJ2-5, with 8 bases identical to TRBD1. V shed 6 bases and J 2 bases; nucleotides not matched to a gene: 11. CDR3 length: 16 amino acids. The CDR3 DNA reads as TGTGCCAGCAGCCCGGACAGGGCACTTCAACAAGAGACCCAGTACTTC. Encoded protein: CASSPDRALQQETQYF.

The V and J genes are TRBV18 and TRBJ2-7, with D hard to call. The CDR3 has 12 amino acids. Trimming removed 3 bases from V and 6 bases from J, with 9 bases in between. Germline lookup yields CDR1 KGHSH and CDR2 LQKENI. This CDR3 is CASSPAGSEQYV. The CDR3, as DNA: TGTGCCAGCTCACCTGCCGGGTCCGAGCAGTACGTC.

The chain uses TRBV6-2 or TRBV6-3 and TRBJ2-6, with unresolved D. CDR3 length: 15 residues. CDR1 MNHEY and CDR2 SVGEGT come from the germline V gene. Trimming removed 6 bases from V and 0 bases from J, with 9 bases in between. CDR3 sequence: CASSPSSSGANVLTF. The CDR3 nucleotides read TGTGCCAGCAGCCCGTCGTCCTCTGGGGCCAACGTCCTGACTTTC.

The V and J genes are TRBV7-2 and TRBJ1-1; D call uncertain. CDR3 size: 13 residues. The V and J ends lost 3 bases and 7 bases respectively, with 12 bases between them. Germline assignment: CDR1 SGHTA and CDR2 FQGNSA. The DNA of the CDR3 is TGTGCCAGCAGCTTTTTCGGGCCAAGTGAAGCTTTCTTT. Amino acid sequence: CASSFFGPSEAFF. Full variable domain (outside the CDR3, taken from reference TRBV7-2 and TRBJ1-1): GAGVSQSPSNKVTEKGKDVELRCDPISGHTALYWYRQSLGQGLEFLIYFQGNSAPDKSGLPSDRFSAERTGGSVSTLTIQRTQQEDSAVYLCASSFFGPSEAFFGQGTRLTVV.

This clonotype occurred many times. This chain uses TRBV3-1 with TRBJ2-1; a possible D gene is TRBD2 (5 bases). This CDR3 is built from 16 residues. The V and J ends lost 3 bases and 0 bases respectively, with 12 bases between them. Germline lookup yields CDR1 LGHDT and CDR2 YNNKEL (reference sequence). The CDR3 coding sequence is TGTGCCAGCAGCCACCGGACTGCGAACTCCTACAATGAGCAGTTCTTC. Translated, it gives CASSHRTANSYNEQFF.

V is TRBV19 and J is TRBJ2-3, with D perhaps TRBD1 (5 bases). The germline V and J ends were trimmed by 1 base and 2 bases, with 19 bases remaining between them. The CDR3 runs to 18 residues. Germline loops: CDR1 LNHDA, CDR2 SQIVND (reference sequence). The CDR3 spells CASSIALIGAFPTDTQYF. CDR3 coding DNA: TGTGCCAGTAGTATAGCTCTAATTGGGGCGTTTCCCACAGATACGCAGTATTTT.

Only a few counts were recorded for this clonotype. The gene calls are TRBV9 and TRBJ2-2; TRBD1 might be the D (5 bases). V was shortened by 7 bases and J by 1 base, with 8 bases between the two germline ends. Germline CDR1 is SGDLS and CDR2 is YYNGEE. The CDR3 loop spans 13 amino acids. CDR3 protein: CASLGQNTGELFF. CDR3 nucleotides: TGTGCCAGCCTCGGACAGAACACCGGGGAGCTGTTTTTT.

The gene calls are TRBV7-2 and TRBJ2-4; 12 bases match TRBD2. V shed 5 bases and J 0 bases; nucleotides not matched to a gene: 11. CDR3 length equals 19 residues. The germline CDR1 and CDR2 sequences are SGHTA and FQGNSA. The CDR3 coding sequence is TGTGCCAGCAGCCAAAGAGGCCTAGCGGGGGGGCTAGCCAAAAACATTCAGTACTTC. Encoded protein: CASSQRGLAGGLAKNIQYF.

The gene calls are TRBV7-2 and TRBJ1-2; 12 bases map to TRBD1. V lost 5 bases to trimming and J lost 4 bases; unmatched junction nucleotides: 5. Germline-derived CDR1 and CDR2 are SGHTA and FQGNSA. The CDR3 spans 15 residues. CDR3 DNA: TGTGCCAGCAGCCCAGGGACAGGGGGCGCCTATGGCTACACCTTC. Translation gives CASSPGTGGAYGYTF.

The rearrangement links TRBV27 to TRBJ1-1; D perhaps matches TRBD1 (5 bases). The germline V gene encodes CDR1 MNHEY and CDR2 SMNVEV (reference sequence). With 3 bases removed from V and 4 bases from J, the gap between germline ends came to 15 bases. This CDR3 contains 15 residues. Here the CDR3 DNA reads TGTGCCAGCAGTTTGGAGGGGCATGGGTTCACTGAAGCTTTCTTT. It encodes CASSLEGHGFTEAFF.

V and J are TRBV6-6 and TRBJ1-1, with D uncertain. Deletions cut 8 bases from V and 1 base from J, with 11 bases between. This CDR3 comprises 13 residues. CDR1 MNHNY and CDR2 SVGAGI come from the germline V gene (reference sequence). The chain's CDR3 is CASSGSTNTEAFF. In nucleotides, the CDR3 is TGTGCCAGCTCGGGGTCCACGAACACTGAAGCTTTCTTT.

The V call is TRBV4-3, the J call TRBJ2-7; a weak D match, TRBD2 (5 bases). This CDR3 has 17 amino acids. Trimming took off 0 bases at V and 3 bases at J, with 18 bases between the two ends. Germline V gene data show CDR1 as LGHNA and CDR2 as YSLEER. The CDR3 reads CASSQEAPSGVIYEQYF. DNA for the CDR3: TGCGCCAGCAGCCAAGAAGCTCCCTCCGGGGTAATCTACGAGCAGTACTTC.

The chain recombines TRBV15 with TRBJ2-7; perhaps TRBD2 as D (6 bases). The CDR3 is 15 residues long. V lost 0 bases and J lost 3, with 12 bases in between. Germline values: CDR1 LNHNV, CDR2 YYDKDF (reference sequence). As DNA, the CDR3 is TGTGCCACCAGCAGAGATGGGGGAGCGGGCTACGAGCAGTACTTC. This sequence encodes CATSRDGGAGYEQYF. Full variable domain (outside the CDR3, taken from reference TRBV15 and TRBJ2-7): DAMVIQNPRYQVTQFGKPVTLSCSQTLNHNVMYWYQQKSSQAPKLLFHYYDKDFNNEADTPDNFQSRRPNTSFCFLDIRSPGLGDTAMYLCATSRDGGAGYEQYFGPGTRLTVT.

This clonotype was counted only a few times. J is TRBJ2-1 and V is TRBV7-2; D is undetermined. The CDR3 totals 12 residues. The germline gives CDR1 SGHTA, CDR2 FQGNSA. The V and J ends lost 8 bases and 4 bases respectively, with 9 bases between them. CDR3 protein: CASAPRYNEQFF. CDR3 coding DNA: TGTGCCAGCGCCCCCCGGTACAATGAGCAGTTCTTC.

The chain uses TRBV4-1 and TRBJ1-6; 7 bases agree with TRBD1. V lost 4 bases to trimming and J lost 10 bases; unmatched junction nucleotides: 13. Germline lookup yields CDR1 MGHRA and CDR2 YSYEKL. This CDR3 comprises 16 residues. The DNA of the CDR3 is TGCGCCAGCAGCCTCCAGCTAGACAGGGAGTACTCACCCCTCCACTTT. Protein sequence: CASSLQLDREYSPLHF.

V gene TRBV5-4 combines with J gene TRBJ2-3; perhaps TRBD2 as D (5 bases). The germline gives CDR1 SGHNT, CDR2 YYREEE (reference sequence). The CDR3 length is 13 residues. Between the trimmed V and J ends, which lost 4 bases and 2 bases, there was a span of 8 bases. CDR3 protein: CASSRETTDTQYF. The CDR3 DNA is TGTGCCAGCAGCAGGGAGACCACAGATACGCAGTATTTT.

This chain joins TRBV30 and TRBJ2-7; perhaps TRBD2 as D (6 bases). V was shortened by 1 base and J by 4 bases, with 8 bases between the two germline ends. The CDR3 spans 12 residues. In germline, CDR1 is GTSNPN, CDR2 SVGIG (reference sequence). CDR3 loop: CAWSAGGYEQYF. The DNA of the CDR3 is TGTGCCTGGAGTGCTGGGGGGTACGAGCAGTACTTC.